The TCR beta chain under discussion was sequenced for a study of CD8 T cells in Susac syndrome. Reverse transcription used about 0.5 to 1 ug RNA and random hexamers. Across 54 Vbeta and 13 Jbeta, immunoSEQ multiplex PCR amplified TCR beta CDR3. In TCRdb, the immunoSEQ multiplex PCR reads were re-called with MiXCR into one record per CDR3 protein. The data show more than 150,000 distinct CDR3 sequences, 95% seen once. CDR1 and CDR2 from the germline V gene are SSHAT and FNYEAQ (reference sequence). This CDR3 comprises 13 residues. Comment on this clonotype: The germline gene is not matched at one end of the junction; a read error may be the cause.

Sequenced input: CD4+ T cells from PBMCs. This receptor was obtained from a human donor with Susac syndrome. The chain combines TRBV7-7 with TRBJ2-5; D uncertain. The chain's CDR3 is CASSLMTGETQYF. The CDR3 DNA is TGTGCTAGCAGCTTAATGACGGGAGAGACCCAGTACTTC.